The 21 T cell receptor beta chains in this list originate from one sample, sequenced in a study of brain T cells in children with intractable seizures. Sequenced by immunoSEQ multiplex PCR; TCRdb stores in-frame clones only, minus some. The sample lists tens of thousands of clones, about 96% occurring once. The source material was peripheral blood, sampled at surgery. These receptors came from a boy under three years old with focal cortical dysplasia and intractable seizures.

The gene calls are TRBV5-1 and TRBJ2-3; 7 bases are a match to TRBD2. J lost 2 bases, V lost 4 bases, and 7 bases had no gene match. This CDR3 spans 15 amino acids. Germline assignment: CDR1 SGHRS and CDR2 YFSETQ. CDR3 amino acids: CASSPAGFSTDTQYF. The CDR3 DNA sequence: TGCGCCAGCAGCCCAGCGGGGTTCTCCACAGATACGCAGTATTTT. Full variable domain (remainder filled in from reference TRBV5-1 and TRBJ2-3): KAGVTQTPRYLIKTRGQQVTLSCSPISGHRSVSWYQQTPGQGLQFLFEYFSETQRNKGNFPGRFSGRQFSNSRSEMNVSTLELGDSALYLCASSPAGFSTDTQYFGPGTRLTVL.

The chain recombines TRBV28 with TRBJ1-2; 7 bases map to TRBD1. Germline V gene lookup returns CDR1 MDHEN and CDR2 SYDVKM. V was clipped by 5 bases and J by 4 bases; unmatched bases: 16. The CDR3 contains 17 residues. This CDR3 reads CASSPPQGRQLLYGYTF. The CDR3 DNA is TGTGCCAGCAGTCCCCCACAGGGGAGGCAACTACTCTATGGCTACACCTTC.

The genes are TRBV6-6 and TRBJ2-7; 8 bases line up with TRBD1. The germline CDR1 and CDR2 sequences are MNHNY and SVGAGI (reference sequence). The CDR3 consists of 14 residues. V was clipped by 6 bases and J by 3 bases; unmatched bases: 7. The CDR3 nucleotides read TGTGCCAGCAGAGAGACAGGGGAACTCTACGAGCAGTACTTC. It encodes CASRETGELYEQYF.

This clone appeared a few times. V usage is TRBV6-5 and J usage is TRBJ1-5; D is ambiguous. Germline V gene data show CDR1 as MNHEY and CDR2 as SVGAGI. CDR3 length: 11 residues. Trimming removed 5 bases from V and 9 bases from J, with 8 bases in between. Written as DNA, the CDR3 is TGTGCCAGCAGTCCGAGAGGGCCCCAGCATTTT. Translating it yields CASSPRGPQHF.

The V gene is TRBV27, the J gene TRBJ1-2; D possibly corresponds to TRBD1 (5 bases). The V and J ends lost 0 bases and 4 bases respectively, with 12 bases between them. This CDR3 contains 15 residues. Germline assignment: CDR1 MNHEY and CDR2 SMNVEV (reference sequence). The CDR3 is CASSLSGQGGYGYTF. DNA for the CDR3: TGTGCCAGCAGTTTATCGGGGCAGGGTGGCTATGGCTACACCTTC.

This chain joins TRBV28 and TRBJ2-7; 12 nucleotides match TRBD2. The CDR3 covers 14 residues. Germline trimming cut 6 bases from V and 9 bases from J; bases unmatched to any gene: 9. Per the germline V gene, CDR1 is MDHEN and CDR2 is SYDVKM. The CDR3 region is CASRTTSGSRGQYF. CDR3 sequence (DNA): TGTGCCAGCAGAACGACTAGCGGGAGTAGAGGGCAGTACTTC.

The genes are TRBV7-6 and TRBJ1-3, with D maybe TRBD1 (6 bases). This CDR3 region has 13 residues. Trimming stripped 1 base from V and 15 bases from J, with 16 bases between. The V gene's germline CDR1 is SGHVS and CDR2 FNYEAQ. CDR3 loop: CASSLVGAGHPYF. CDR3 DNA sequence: TGTGCCAGCAGCTTAGTCGGGGCGGGACATCCATATTTT.

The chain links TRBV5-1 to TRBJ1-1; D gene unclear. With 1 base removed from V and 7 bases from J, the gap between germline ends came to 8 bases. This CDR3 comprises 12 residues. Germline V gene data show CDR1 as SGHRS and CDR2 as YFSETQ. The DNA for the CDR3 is TGCGCCAGCAGCTTGTTGGGAGGTGAAGCTTTCTTT. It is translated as CASSLLGGEAFF. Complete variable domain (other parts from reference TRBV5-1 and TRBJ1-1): KAGVTQTPRYLIKTRGQQVTLSCSPISGHRSVSWYQQTPGQGLQFLFEYFSETQRNKGNFPGRFSGRQFSNSRSEMNVSTLELGDSALYLCASSLLGGEAFFGQGTRLTVV.

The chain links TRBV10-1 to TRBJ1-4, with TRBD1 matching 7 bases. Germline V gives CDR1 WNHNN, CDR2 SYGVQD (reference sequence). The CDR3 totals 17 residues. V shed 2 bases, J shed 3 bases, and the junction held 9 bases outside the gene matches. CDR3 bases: TGCGCCAGCAGTGAGCCGCGTACAGGGGCACCTAATGAAAAACTGTTTTTT. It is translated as CASSEPRTGAPNEKLFF.

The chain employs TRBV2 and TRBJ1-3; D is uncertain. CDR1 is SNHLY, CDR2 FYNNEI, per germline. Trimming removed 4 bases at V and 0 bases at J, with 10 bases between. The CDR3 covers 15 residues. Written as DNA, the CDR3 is TGTGCCAGCAGTGCGCGCCTGACCTCTGGAAACACCATATATTTT. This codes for CASSARLTSGNTIYF.

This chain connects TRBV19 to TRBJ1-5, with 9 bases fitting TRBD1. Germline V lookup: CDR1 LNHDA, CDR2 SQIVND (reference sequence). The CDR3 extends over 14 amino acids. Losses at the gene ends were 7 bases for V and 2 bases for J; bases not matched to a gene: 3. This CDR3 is CASTRTGGNQPQHF. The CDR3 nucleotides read TGTGCCAGTACCCGGACAGGGGGCAATCAGCCCCAGCATTTT.

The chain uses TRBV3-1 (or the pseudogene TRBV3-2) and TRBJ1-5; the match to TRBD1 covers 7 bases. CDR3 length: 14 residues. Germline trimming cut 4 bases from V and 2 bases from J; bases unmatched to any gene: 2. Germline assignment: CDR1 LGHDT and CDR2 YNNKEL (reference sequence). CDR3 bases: TGTGCCAGCAGCCGTACAGGGGGCAATCAGCCCCAGCATTTT. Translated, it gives CASSRTGGNQPQHF.

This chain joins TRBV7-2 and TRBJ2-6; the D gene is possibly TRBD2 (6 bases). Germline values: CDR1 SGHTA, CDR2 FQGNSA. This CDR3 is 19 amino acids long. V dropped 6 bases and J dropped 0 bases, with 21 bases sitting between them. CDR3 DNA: TGTGCCAGCAGACCAACCGGGACTGCCTCTAGCTCTGGGGCCAACGTCCTGACTTTC. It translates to CASRPTGTASSSGANVLTF.

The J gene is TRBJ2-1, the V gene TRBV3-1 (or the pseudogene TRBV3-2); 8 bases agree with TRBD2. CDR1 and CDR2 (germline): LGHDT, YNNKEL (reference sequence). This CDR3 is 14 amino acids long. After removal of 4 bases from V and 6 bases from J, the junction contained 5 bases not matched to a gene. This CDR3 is CASSLIGLANEQFF. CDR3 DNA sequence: TGTGCCAGCAGCCTCATCGGACTAGCCAATGAGCAGTTCTTC.

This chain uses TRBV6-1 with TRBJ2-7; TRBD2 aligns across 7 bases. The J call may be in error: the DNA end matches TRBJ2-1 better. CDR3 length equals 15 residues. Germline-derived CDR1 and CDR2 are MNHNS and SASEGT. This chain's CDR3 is CASSERAGLTYEQFF. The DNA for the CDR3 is TGTGCCAGCAGTGAAAGGGCGGGACTAACCTACGAGCAGTTCTTC.

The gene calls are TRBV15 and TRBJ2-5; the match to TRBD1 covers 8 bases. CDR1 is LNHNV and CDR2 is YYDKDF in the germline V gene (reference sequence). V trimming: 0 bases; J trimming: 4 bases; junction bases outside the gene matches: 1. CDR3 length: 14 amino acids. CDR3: CATSRDRGRETQYF. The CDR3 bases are TGTGCCACCAGCAGAGACAGGGGGCGAGAGACCCAGTACTTC.

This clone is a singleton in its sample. The CDR3: CASSRCSNHKRGVYNEQFF. Written as DNA, the CDR3 is TGCGCCAGCAGCCGGTGTTCGAATCACAAGCGGGGGGTGTACAATGAGCAGTTCTTC. The chain links TRBV23-1 to TRBJ2-1; 9 bases are a match to TRBD2. TRBV23-1 is placed among ORFs of uncertain function. V lost 6 bases, J lost 4 bases, and 19 bases stayed unmatched. The CDR3 spans 19 residues.

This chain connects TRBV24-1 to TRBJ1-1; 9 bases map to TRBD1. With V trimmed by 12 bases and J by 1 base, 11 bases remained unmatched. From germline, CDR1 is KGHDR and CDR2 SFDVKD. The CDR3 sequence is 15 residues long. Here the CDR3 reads CASIPPGQGNTEAFF. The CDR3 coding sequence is TGTGCCTCCATCCCTCCGGGACAGGGGAACACTGAAGCTTTCTTT.

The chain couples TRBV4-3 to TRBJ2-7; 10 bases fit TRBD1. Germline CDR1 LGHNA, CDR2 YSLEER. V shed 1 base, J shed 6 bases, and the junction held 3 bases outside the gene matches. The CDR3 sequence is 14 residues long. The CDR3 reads CASSQGQGALEQYF. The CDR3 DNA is TGCGCCAGCAGCCAAGGACAGGGGGCACTCGAGCAGTACTTC.

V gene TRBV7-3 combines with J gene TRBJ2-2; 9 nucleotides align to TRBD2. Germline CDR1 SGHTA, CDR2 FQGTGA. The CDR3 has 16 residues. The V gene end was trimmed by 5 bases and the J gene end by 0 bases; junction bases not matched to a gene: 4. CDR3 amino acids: CASSPSSGANTGELFF. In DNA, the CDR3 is TGTGCCAGCAGCCCGTCTAGCGGGGCGAACACCGGGGAGCTGTTTTTT.

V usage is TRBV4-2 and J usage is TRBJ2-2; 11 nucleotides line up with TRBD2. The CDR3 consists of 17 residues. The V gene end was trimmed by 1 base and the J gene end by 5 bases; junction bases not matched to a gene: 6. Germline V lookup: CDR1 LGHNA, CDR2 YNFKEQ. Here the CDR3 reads CASSQVIAGGQTGELFF. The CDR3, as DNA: TGTGCCAGCAGCCAAGTGATAGCGGGAGGGCAAACCGGGGAGCTGTTTTTT.